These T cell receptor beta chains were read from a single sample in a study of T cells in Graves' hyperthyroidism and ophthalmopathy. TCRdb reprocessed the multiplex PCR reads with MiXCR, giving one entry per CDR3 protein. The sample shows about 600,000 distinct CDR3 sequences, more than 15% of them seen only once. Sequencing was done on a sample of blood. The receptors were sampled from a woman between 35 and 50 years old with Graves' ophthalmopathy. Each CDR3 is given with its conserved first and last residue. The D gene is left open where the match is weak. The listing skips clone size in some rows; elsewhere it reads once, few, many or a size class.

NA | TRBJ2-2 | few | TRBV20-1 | TGCAGTGCTGGGGGACTGTTTTTT | CSAGGLFF
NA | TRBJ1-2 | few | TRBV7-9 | TGTGCCAGCAGCTCCCTCCGGGGAGGCTCGGTGGGTGGCTACACCTTC | CASSSLRGGSVGGYTF
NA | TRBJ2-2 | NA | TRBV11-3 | TGTGCCAGCAGCCCGTGGGGAGGTGCAGGGGAGCTGTTTTTT | CASSPWGGAGELFF
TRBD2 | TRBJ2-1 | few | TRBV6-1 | TGTGCCAGCAGTGAAGCAGCGGGAGGGTACAATGAGCAGTTCTTC | CASSEAAGGYNEQFF
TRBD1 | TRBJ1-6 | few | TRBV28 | TGTGCCAGCAACGATCGACAGGGCTCCTATAATTCACCCCTCCACTTT | CASNDRQGSYNSPLHF
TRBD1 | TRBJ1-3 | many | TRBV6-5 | TGTGCCAGCAGTTACTCTCAGGGGGCTGCTGGAAACACCATATATTTT | CASSYSQGAAGNTIYF
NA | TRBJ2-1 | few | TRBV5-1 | TGCGCCAGCAGCTTTGGGACGAACAGCGGGCGGCCCTACAATGAGCAGTTCTTC | CASSFGTNSGRPYNEQFF
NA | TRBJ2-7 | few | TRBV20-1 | TGCAGTGCCCCAATGAATCGGGGAGCATACGAGCAGTACTTC | CSAPMNRGAYEQYF
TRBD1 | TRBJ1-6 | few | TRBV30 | TGTGCCTGGATGCATTGGGCCGACAGGGACTATTCACCCCTCCACTTT | CAWMHWADRDYSPLHF
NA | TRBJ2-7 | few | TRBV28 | TGTGCCAGCACCGTAGGGGGACAAAACATTTACGAGCAGTACTTC | CASTVGGQNIYEQYF
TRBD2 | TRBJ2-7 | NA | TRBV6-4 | TGTGCCACCGGCCCAAACTCGTGCGGGAGGAACCTGGAGCAGTACTTC | CATGPNSCGRNLEQYF
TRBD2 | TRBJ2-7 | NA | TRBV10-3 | TGTGCCATCAGTGAACTCCGGGTTAGCGGGGGCTACGAGCAGTACTTC | CAISELRVSGGYEQYF
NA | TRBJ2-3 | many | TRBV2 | TGTGCCAGCAGTGATCAGGGGACTGGCACAGATACGCAGTATTTT | CASSDQGTGTDTQYF
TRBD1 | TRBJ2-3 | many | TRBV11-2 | TGTGCCAGCAGCTTAGGGGCAGGGGGCCCAGATACGCAGTATTTT | CASSLGAGGPDTQYF
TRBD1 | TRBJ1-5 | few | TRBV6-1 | TGTGCCAGCAGCGGGGGAACCAGGACAGGGAGCAATCAGCCCCAGCATTTT | CASSGGTRTGSNQPQHF
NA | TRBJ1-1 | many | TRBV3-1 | TGTGCCAGCAGCCCCATGCGGAGTGGCACTGAAGCTTTCTTT | CASSPMRSGTEAFF
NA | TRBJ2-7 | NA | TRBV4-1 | TGCGCCAGCAGCCAAGAGTTTTCCGGGACGGCGTCCTCCTACGAGCAGTACTTC | CASSQEFSGTASSYEQYF
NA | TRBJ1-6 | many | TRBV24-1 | TGTGCCACCAGTGCCGCAAATAATTCACCCCTCCACTTT | CATSAANNSPLHF
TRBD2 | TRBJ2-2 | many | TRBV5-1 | TGCGCCAGCAGCTCATCTAGCGGGCCTACTGTCGGCGGGGAGCTGTTTTTT | CASSSSSGPTVGGELFF
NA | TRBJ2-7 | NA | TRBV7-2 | TGTGCCAGCAGCTGGGTGGGCTACGAGCAGTACTTC | CASSWVGYEQYF
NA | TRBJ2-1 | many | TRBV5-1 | TGCGCCAGCAGCTTGGAGGCTAGTGGGGGGAATGAGCAGTTCTTC | CASSLEASGGNEQFF
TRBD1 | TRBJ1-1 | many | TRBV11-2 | TGTGCCAGCAGTCGCCGACAGGGCGCGGAAGCTTTCTTT | CASSRRQGAEAFF
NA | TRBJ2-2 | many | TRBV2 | TGTGCCAGCAGTCCGGGGATGGTGGCACCCGGGGAGCTGTTTTTT | CASSPGMVAPGELFF
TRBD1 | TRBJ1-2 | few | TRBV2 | TGTGCCAGCAGGGGGGACAGACCGGGCTACACCTTC | CASRGDRPGYTF
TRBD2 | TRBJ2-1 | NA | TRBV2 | TGTGCCAGCAGCAGTGGAGCAGCGGGAGGGAGCTCCTACAATGAGCAGTTCTTC | CASSSGAAGGSSYNEQFF
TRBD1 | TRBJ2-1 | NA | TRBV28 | TGTGCCAGCAGTTTAGCGGACAGGGGACCTTACAATGAGCAGTTCTTC | CASSLADRGPYNEQFF
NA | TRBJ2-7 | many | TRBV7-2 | TGTGCCAGCAGCGCTAGAGGGCGTGGATCCTACGAGCAGTACTTC | CASSARGRGSYEQYF
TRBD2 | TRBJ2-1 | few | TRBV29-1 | TGCAGCGTGGACGGCGGGGGGGGAAATGAGCAGTTCTTC | CSVDGGGGNEQFF
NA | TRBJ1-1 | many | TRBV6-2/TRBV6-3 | TGTGCCAGCAGTTACTCAAGACAGCTGATGAACACTGAAGCTTTCTTT | CASSYSRQLMNTEAFF
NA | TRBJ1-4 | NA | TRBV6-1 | TGTGCCAGCAGTGAAGTGGACGTTGAAAAACTGTTTTTT | CASSEVDVEKLFF
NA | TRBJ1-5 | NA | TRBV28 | TGTGCCAGCAGTTCTTGGGGGCAGCCCCAGCATTTT | CASSSWGQPQHF
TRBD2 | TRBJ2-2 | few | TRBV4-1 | TGCGCCAGCAGCCGGGACCCTAGCGGGGAAAACACCGGGGAGCTGTTTTTT | CASSRDPSGENTGELFF
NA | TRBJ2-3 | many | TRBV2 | TGTGCCAGCAGACTAACGGGGAGCACAGATACGCAGTATTTT | CASRLTGSTDTQYF
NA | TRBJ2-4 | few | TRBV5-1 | TGCGCCAGCAGCTTGGGGGACACCGAAAACATTCAGTACTTC | CASSLGDTENIQYF
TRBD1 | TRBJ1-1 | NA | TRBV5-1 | TGCGCCAGCAGAATCCTGGACAGGCCCACTGAAGCTTTCTTT | CASRILDRPTEAFF
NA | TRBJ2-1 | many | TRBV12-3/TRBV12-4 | TGTGCCAGCAGTTTAAAAGGGGTTGGAAGGCAGTTCTTC | CASSLKGVGRQFF
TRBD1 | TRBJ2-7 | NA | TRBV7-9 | TGTGCCAGCAGCTTGCAGGGGGTGGGCGAGCAGTACTTC | CASSLQGVGEQYF